This record covers a single T cell receptor beta chain. The method was immunoSEQ multiplex PCR; TCRdb's version includes in-frame clones alone and lacks a portion of them. The data show about 46,000 clones, 90% seen once. This sample was taken from a study of blood T cell repertoires in COVID-19. As for the study in general: Specimens from acute and convalescent COVID-19 originated in the United States, Italy and Spain.

Germline V gene data show CDR1 as LGHNA and CDR2 as YSLEER. The CDR3 length is 15 residues. V lost 5 bases, J lost 5 bases, and 18 bases lay in between. The TCR comes from a man between 65 and 79 years old with active COVID-19. The J gene is TRBJ2-5, the V gene TRBV4-3, with a weak D call TRBD2 (5 bases). Sequencing input: peripheral blood. The CDR3 DNA is TGCGCCAGCAGCTCAAGAACCCCCCCGGGGGAGACCCAGTACTTC. Its translation is CASSSRTPPGETQYF.